This TCR beta chain was captured in a study of identifying expanded T cells in peripheral blood (dated by TCRdb to between 2018 and 2020). A note on the overall study: Four technical replicates, made by sequencing separate aliquots from the same pool of genomic DNA, were compared pairwise.

In the case of this clone: No antigen is known for it. No base qualities exist here, and no much larger clone lies one base off it.

What the study reported, not specific to this receptor: The binomial model flagged roughly 1.2 differentially abundant clones between technical replicates but about 16.4 over two weeks and under 25 over around four weeks. Across all healthy-donor time intervals, the beta-binomial model significantly lowered both the number of clones called differentially abundant and the false-positive rate. Variance in clone template counts between roughly two-week samples significantly increased with total template count across all healthy donors. The authors expected that over much longer intervals, such as months to years, biological variance in healthy repertoires might increase even further.

Reading the germline V gene gives CDR1 SGHTA and CDR2 FQGTGA. The CDR3 numbers 17 residues from cysteine through phenylalanine. Here the CDR3 DNA is all that survives: 51 bases in frame from base 1. Relative to germline, V is 2 bases shorter and J is 2 bases shorter, with 15 bases between their ends. During the collection period, no infections or other immune events were recorded for the healthy donors. Time-dependent variance in a beta-binomial model of T-cell clone differential abundance was calibrated using healthy-donor blood repertoires as a training cohort. The training cohort comprised approximately 10 healthy donors, 3 female and 7 male. On average the donors were around 44 years old, and their ages spanned about 29 to 64 years. Whole blood, obtained from a commercial supplier, was collected from each healthy donor at three time points spaced approximately 15 days apart. For immunosequencing, genomic DNA was extracted from whole blood that had not been sorted.

TCRbeta CDR3 regions were profiled by bias-controlled multiplex PCR amplification of genomic DNA with the immunoSEQ Assay. As for how the authors treated the data: The absolute abundance of each unique TCRbeta CDR3 region was quantified after sequences were collapsed and filtered. Differential abundance was assessed using a binomial (Fisher-equivalent) model and a beta-binomial model in which time-dependent variance fitted from healthy donors was added. Clones with fewer than 5 combined templates were excluded, and clones with Benjamini-Hochberg FDR below 0.01 were called differentially abundant. Beta-binomial variance was modeled as a function of total template count across the two samples using the form v = (b*log(k)+a)^2. The source is immuneACCESS, and TCRdb retained only in-frame sequences with V and J called. Part of the clones is not carried over; for the studies checked, unresolved V genes explain less than half of this, and the remainder is unexplained. Clonal size and the V and J genes are those of that table, whereas D and trimming came from the DNA. This sample is represented by more than 85,000 clones; more than 70% of them were singletons. Around an eighth of the sample is in the top ten clones.

This receptor was taken from a person between 18 and 69 years old in good health. Sequencing was carried out using blood. The V gene is TRBV7-3 and the J gene is TRBJ2-2; the D gene is perhaps TRBD1 or TRBD2, each of them matching over 5 bases. Here is the DNA: TGTGCCAGCAGCTTACTCCAGGCAGGGACCAACACCGGGGAGCTGTTTTTT. Its translation reads: CASSLLQAGTNTGELFF. Reference TRBV7-3 and TRBJ2-2 genes cover what lies past the CDR3, so the full variable domain is GAGVSQTPSNKVTEKGKYVELRCDPISGHTALYWYRQSLGQGPEFLIYFQGTGAADDSGLPNDRFFAVRPEGSVSTLKIQRTERGDSAVYLCASSLLQAGTNTGELFFGEGSRLTVL.